The entry that follows covers one T cell receptor (beta chain) sequence. Method: immunoSEQ multiplex PCR; TCRdb's copy keeps in-frame clones and lacks some. This repertoire shows some 120,000 clones, about 81% found once; its top ten account for around 1.8%. Sample time point: blood 2 weeks post-SBRT. Sample treatment: 15 Gy SBRT to primary tumor, nephrectomy 4 weeks later. V trimming: 2 bases; J trimming: 4 bases; junction bases outside the gene matches: 1. The CDR3 runs 15 residues. Germline V CDR1 and CDR2: SGHTA, FQGTGA. This specimen belongs to a study of radiation and T cells in renal cell carcinoma.

Sequencing used blood, obtained from a patient whose treatment included radiotherapy and nephrectomy. The receptor was derived from a woman aged 55-69 years with renal cell carcinoma. The chain couples TRBV7-3 to TRBJ2-3, with 12 bases aligning to TRBD2. In DNA, the CDR3 is TGTGCCAGCAGCTTAGCTAGCGGGGGGGCAGATACGCAGTATTTT. Protein sequence: CASSLASGGADTQYF. The variable domain in full, with the rest retrieved from reference TRBV7-3 and TRBJ2-3, is GAGVSQTPSNKVTEKGKYVELRCDPISGHTALYWYRQSLGQGPEFLIYFQGTGAADDSGLPNDRFFAVRPEGSVSTLKIQRTERGDSAVYLCASSLASGGADTQYFGPGTRLTVL.